This TCR beta chain was identified in a study of cytomegalovirus exposure and HLA in healthy donors. Study outcomes and limitations: In a later analysis, a missense DCLRE1C variant was linked to TCR beta V- and J-gene trimming.

A note on this clone: Its specificity is not known.

The length of the CDR3 is 12 residues. Trimming stripped 6 bases from V and 1 base from J, with 7 bases between. The V gene's germline CDR1 is SNHLY and CDR2 FYNNEI. The PCR had 60 Vbeta and 13 Jbeta primers. Profiled with immunoSEQ multiplex PCR; TCRdb holds only in-frame clones, not every one. The sample records fewer than 250,000 clones, about 84% being singletons. The chain employs TRBV2 and TRBJ2-7, with a possible D match to TRBD1 (6 bases). The receptor was derived from a woman aged 25 to 39 in good health and CMV-seropositive. The sample consisted of PBMCs. The CDR3, as DNA: TGTGCCAGCAGCGGACAGTCCTACGAGCAGTACTTC. Amino acids: CASSGQSYEQYF.